Following are 22 T cell receptor beta chains from one sample sequenced in a study of regulatory T cells in long-lasting Graves disease. Time point defined: persistent/refractory GD, antithyroid drugs over 5 years with positive TRAb. Isolated PBMC RNA provided the starting material for the TCR library. Arm-PCR of CDR3 regions and iRepertoire HTBI primers were used to build TCR beta libraries. TCRdb re-derived calls from the multiplex PCR reads in MiXCR, one entry per CDR3 protein. The repertoire has roughly 470,000 distinct CDR3 sequences, more than 20% of them found once; the top ten carry approximately 8%. Specimen: peripheral blood mononuclear cells (PBMCs), collected when the disease was refractory, from a patient treated with antithyroid drugs. The receptors derive from a female donor with Graves disease.

The sample holds many counts of this clonotype. This chain connects TRBV12-3 or TRBV12-4 to TRBJ2-5; tentatively, D is TRBD1 (6 bases). The CDR3 totals 15 residues. Trimming removed 4 bases at V and 4 bases at J, with 16 bases between. The CDR3 DNA is TGTGCCAGCAGTTCCCACCGGCGAGGGGGAGAGACCCAGTACTTC. This encodes CASSSHRRGGETQYF.

The chain combines TRBV30 with TRBJ2-7; D not certain. The CDR3 totals 12 residues. The ends were cut back, 2 bases at V and 2 bases at J, with 7 bases in the middle. The V gene's germline CDR1 is GTSNPN and CDR2 SVGIG (reference sequence). This chain's CDR3 is CAWSNDAYEQYF. For the CDR3, the DNA is TGTGCCTGGAGTAACGATGCCTACGAGCAGTACTTC. The whole variable domain, filled in from reference TRBV30 and TRBJ2-7, reads SQTIHQWPATLVQPVGSPLSLECTVEGTSNPNLYWYRQAAGRGLQLLFYSVGIGQISSEVPQNLSASRPQDRQFILSSKKLLLSDSGFYLCAWSNDAYEQYFGPGTRLTVT.

This clonotype was counted ten times or more. The chain recombines TRBV12-3 or TRBV12-4 with TRBJ2-5; the D gene is possibly TRBD2 (7 bases). This CDR3 is built from 15 residues. V lost 4 bases, J lost 5 bases, and 17 bases lay in between. CDR3 coding DNA: TGTGCCAGCAGTTCAATGGGGGGGGCGCGGGAGACCCAGTACTTC. Its translation: CASSSMGGARETQYF.

There are many counts of this clonotype. The gene calls are TRBV6-1 and TRBJ2-7, with TRBD2 matching over 7 bases. The CDR3 is 14 residues long. Germline CDR1 is MNHNS and CDR2 is SASEGT. The junction had 6 bases not matched to a gene; V was cut back by 7 bases and J by 0 bases. CDR3 nucleotide sequence: TGTGCCAGCAAGGCTAGCGGTCTCTCCTACGAGCAGTACTTC. Its translation is CASKASGLSYEQYF.

The chain combines TRBV6-4 with TRBJ2-2; D gene unclear. This CDR3 is built from 11 residues. The germline V and J ends were trimmed by 3 bases and 6 bases, with 2 bases remaining between them. Per the germline V gene, CDR1 is MRHNA and CDR2 is SNTAGT. The CDR3 sequence: CASSESGELFF. In nucleotides, the CDR3 is TGTGCCAGCAGTGAGTCCGGGGAGCTGTTTTTT.

This chain connects TRBV28 to TRBJ2-7, with TRBD2 matching 14 bases. This CDR3 spans 16 amino acids. Per germline, CDR1 MDHEN and CDR2 SYDVKM. J lost 7 bases, V lost 1 base, and 6 bases had no gene match. CDR3: CASSLSGTSGSWEQYF. The CDR3 region has the DNA TGTGCCAGCAGTTTATCAGGGACTAGCGGGAGTTGGGAGCAGTACTTC.

This clonotype came up many times. The chain couples TRBV28 to TRBJ1-2; the D is unclear. The germline gives CDR1 MDHEN, CDR2 SYDVKM. V gave up 6 bases and J gave up 2 bases, with 13 bases separating them. This CDR3 spans 14 amino acids. DNA of the CDR3: TGTGCCAGCAGCCCAGCCGGTGGAAACTATGGCTACACCTTC. It codes for CASSPAGGNYGYTF.

There are a few counts of this clonotype. The chain links TRBV9 to TRBJ2-7; 11 bases are a match to TRBD2. This CDR3 region has 14 residues. V was pared by 5 bases and J by 6 bases, with 7 bases of the junction left unmatched. CDR1 SGDLS and CDR2 YYNGEE come from the germline V gene. The CDR3 loop is CASSDTSGRGEQYF. DNA for the CDR3: TGTGCCAGCAGTGACACTAGCGGGAGAGGCGAGCAGTACTTC.

The genes are TRBV7-2 and TRBJ2-3; 10 bases align to TRBD2. V lost 5 bases, J lost 5 bases, and 13 bases stayed unmatched. Germline-derived CDR1 and CDR2 are SGHTA and FQGNSA. CDR3 length equals 17 residues. The CDR3 coding sequence is TGTGCCAGCAGCGCGATAGCGGGAGGCCCCCATGGAGATACGCAGTATTTT. This codes for CASSAIAGGPHGDTQYF.

In its sample, this clonotype was seen a few times. The chain joins TRBV7-3 to TRBJ2-7; 7 bases map to TRBD1. Germline V lookup: CDR1 SGHTA, CDR2 FQGTGA. The trim removed 5 bases at V and 1 base at J, leaving 5 bases unmatched. The CDR3 runs to 14 residues. In DNA form, the CDR3 reads TGTGCCAGCAGCGAGACAGGGTGGTCCTACGAGCAGTACTTC. Encoded protein: CASSETGWSYEQYF.

The table lists this clonotype with many counts. One end of the junction varies from germline; a read error may be responsible. The CDR3 sequence is CASSLGTSTGELFF. The CDR3 DNA reads TGTGCCAGCAGCTTAGGGACTAGTACCGGGGAGCTGTTTTTT. The V gene is TRBV5-1, the J gene TRBJ2-2; the match to TRBD2 covers 8 bases. The CDR3 contains 14 residues. Looked up from germline, CDR1 is SGHRS and CDR2 is YFSETQ. The full variable domain, with the rest looked up from reference TRBV5-1 and TRBJ2-2, is KAGVTQTPRYLIKTRGQQVTLSCSPISGHRSVSWYQQTPGQGLQFLFEYFSETQRNKGNFPGRFSGRQFSNSRSEMNVSTLELGDSALYLCASSLGTSTGELFFGEGSRLTVL.

This clonotype was picked up many times. The chain recombines TRBV12-3 or TRBV12-4 with TRBJ1-1; 8 bases are shared with TRBD1. Unmatched junction bases numbered 4, after V lost 6 bases and J lost 4 bases. The CDR3 spans 13 residues. CDR3 in amino acids: CASRTGVVTEAFF. For the CDR3, the DNA is TGTGCCAGCAGGACAGGGGTTGTCACTGAAGCTTTCTTT.

This clonotype was found many times. The chain couples TRBV11-2 to TRBJ1-1; D ambiguous. Germline lookup yields CDR1 SGHAT and CDR2 FQNNGV. The CDR3 is 15 amino acids. V lost 4 bases to trimming and J lost 0 bases, with 12 bases between them. The CDR3 nucleotides are TGTGCCAGCAGCTCCCCCGAACGTATGAACACTGAAGCTTTCTTT. This gives the protein CASSSPERMNTEAFF.

The table lists this clonotype with a few counts. The rearrangement links TRBV20-1 to TRBJ1-1; D is uncertain. The V end lost 6 bases, the J end lost 5 bases, and 19 bases lay between the germline ends. Germline V gene sequence: CDR1 DFQATT, CDR2 SNEGSKA (reference sequence). The CDR3 has 14 amino acids. The CDR3 DNA reads TGCAGTGCCCCGAAGAGCGGTAGAAGGACTGAAGCTTTCTTT. This translates into CSAPKSGRRTEAFF.

This chain joins TRBV7-9 and TRBJ1-1; D is unclear. This CDR3 spans 12 amino acids. V was trimmed by 1 base and J by 6 bases, leaving 6 bases between them. Germline assignment: CDR1 SEHNR and CDR2 FQNEAQ (reference sequence). The CDR3 loop is CASSLEVAEAFF. The DNA of the CDR3 is TGTGCCAGCAGCTTAGAAGTTGCTGAAGCTTTCTTT. Filled out from reference TRBV7-9 and TRBJ1-1, the complete variable domain reads DTGVSQNPRHKITKRGQNVTFRCDPISEHNRLYWYRQTLGQGPEFLTYFQNEAQLEKSRLLSDRFSAERPKGSFSTLEIQRTEQGDSAMYLCASSLEVAEAFFGQGTRLTVV.

This chain connects TRBV5-1 to TRBJ2-3; maybe TRBD1 (5 bases). This CDR3 comprises 16 residues. Germline CDR1 reads SGHRS; CDR2 reads YFSETQ. The V gene lost 3 bases and the J gene lost 6 bases, with 20 bases spanning the gap. The CDR3 here is CASSWGKRQIRDTQYF. CDR3 nucleotide sequence: TGCGCCAGCAGCTGGGGAAAGAGACAGATACGCGATACGCAGTATTTT. The variable domain in full, with the rest retrieved from reference TRBV5-1 and TRBJ2-3, is KAGVTQTPRYLIKTRGQQVTLSCSPISGHRSVSWYQQTPGQGLQFLFEYFSETQRNKGNFPGRFSGRQFSNSRSEMNVSTLELGDSALYLCASSWGKRQIRDTQYFGPGTRLTVL.

This clonotype showed up just a few times. This chain connects TRBV5-1 to TRBJ2-5, with D maybe TRBD1 (6 bases). Deletions cut 1 base from V and 2 bases from J, with 12 bases between. Germline lookup yields CDR1 SGHRS and CDR2 YFSETQ. CDR3 length equals 15 residues. The CDR3 protein is CASSLRGQLQETQYF. The CDR3 nucleotides are TGCGCCAGCAGCTTGCGCGGACAGCTACAAGAGACCCAGTACTTC. Full variable domain (rest looked up from reference TRBV5-1 and TRBJ2-5): KAGVTQTPRYLIKTRGQQVTLSCSPISGHRSVSWYQQTPGQGLQFLFEYFSETQRNKGNFPGRFSGRQFSNSRSEMNVSTLELGDSALYLCASSLRGQLQETQYFGPGTRLLVL.

In this sample, this clonotype turned up many times. The genes are TRBV6-5 and TRBJ1-1; D unclear. Germline values: CDR1 MNHEY, CDR2 SVGAGI. The CDR3 extends over 13 amino acids. V lost 2 bases to trimming and J lost 5 bases, with 9 bases between them. CDR3 DNA sequence: TGTGCCAGCAGTTACAGGGCGCATACTGAAGCTTTCTTT. Encoded protein: CASSYRAHTEAFF.

This clonotype was seen many times. The chain is built from TRBV20-1 and TRBJ2-7; 12 bases align to TRBD2. This CDR3 has 17 amino acids. Losses at the gene ends were 5 bases for V and 2 bases for J; bases not matched to a gene: 13. Germline V gene data show CDR1 as DFQATT and CDR2 as SNEGSKA (reference sequence). The DNA of the CDR3 is TGCAGTGCTCCCGGACTAGCGGGAAGTGGTAGGCCCTACGAGCAGTACTTC. It is translated as CSAPGLAGSGRPYEQYF.

V and J are TRBV5-1 and TRBJ2-2; tentatively, D is TRBD1 or TRBD2 (7 bases each). This CDR3 contains 16 residues. Looked up from germline, CDR1 is SGHRS and CDR2 is YFSETQ. The V and J ends lost 1 base and 5 bases respectively, with 15 bases between them. This chain's CDR3 is CASSLSQGGRTGELFF. The CDR3 DNA reads as TGCGCCAGCAGCTTGTCCCAGGGGGGGCGGACCGGGGAGCTGTTTTTT.

This clonotype was seen many times. The rearrangement uses TRBV28 and TRBJ1-2; D gene uncertain. With 6 bases removed from V and 14 bases from J, the gap between germline ends came to 19 bases. The germline gives CDR1 MDHEN, CDR2 SYDVKM. The CDR3 is 12 amino acids. The CDR3 spells CASREASAALTF. The CDR3 region has the DNA TGTGCCAGCAGAGAGGCGTCGGCCGCCTTAACCTTC.

The gene calls are TRBV5-4 and TRBJ2-2, with unresolved D. The ends were cut back, 4 bases at V and 6 bases at J, with 13 bases in the middle. There are 14 residues in the CDR3. Germline CDR1 SGHNT, CDR2 YYREEE (reference sequence). The CDR3: CASSATPNSGELFF. The CDR3 DNA follows: TGTGCCAGCAGCGCAACTCCAAATTCCGGGGAGCTGTTTTTT. Variable domain in full (rest from reference TRBV5-4 and TRBJ2-2): ETGVTQSPTHLIKTRGQQVTLRCSSQSGHNTVSWYQQALGQGPQFIFQYYREEENGRGNFPPRFSGLQFPNYSSELNVNALELDDSALYLCASSATPNSGELFFGEGSRLTVL.